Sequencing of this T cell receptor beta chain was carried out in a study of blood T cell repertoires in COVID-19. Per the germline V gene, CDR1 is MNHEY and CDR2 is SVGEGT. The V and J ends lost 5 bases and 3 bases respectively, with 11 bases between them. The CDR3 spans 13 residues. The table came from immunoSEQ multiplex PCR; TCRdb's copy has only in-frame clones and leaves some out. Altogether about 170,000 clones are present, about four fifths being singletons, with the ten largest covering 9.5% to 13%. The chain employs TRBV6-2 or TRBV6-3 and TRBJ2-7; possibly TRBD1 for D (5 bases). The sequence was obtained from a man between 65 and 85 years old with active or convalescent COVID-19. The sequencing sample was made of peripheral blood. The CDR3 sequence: CASSKQGLYEQYF. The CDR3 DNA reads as TGTGCCAGCAGTAAGCAGGGCCTCTACGAGCAGTACTTC.